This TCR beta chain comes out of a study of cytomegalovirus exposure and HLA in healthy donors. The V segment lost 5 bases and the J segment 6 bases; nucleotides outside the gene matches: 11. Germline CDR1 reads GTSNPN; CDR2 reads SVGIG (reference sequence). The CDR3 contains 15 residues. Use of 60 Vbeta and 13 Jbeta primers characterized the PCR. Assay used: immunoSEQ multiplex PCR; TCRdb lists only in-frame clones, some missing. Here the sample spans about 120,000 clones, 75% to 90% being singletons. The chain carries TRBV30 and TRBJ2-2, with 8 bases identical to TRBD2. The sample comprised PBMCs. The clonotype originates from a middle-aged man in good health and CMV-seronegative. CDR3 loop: CAWASGSLTPGELFF. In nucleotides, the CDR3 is TGTGCCTGGGCCAGCGGGAGTCTTACACCCGGGGAGCTGTTTTTT.